The T cell receptor beta chain described here comes from a study of OX40 agonist ivuxolimab in advanced cancers. Study summary: Eligibility rules accepted prior anti-PD-1, anti-PD-L1 or anti-CTLA-4 therapy, and roughly 40% had some. Two cutaneous melanoma patients and one hepatocellular carcinoma patient, three in all, had partial responses.

In germline, CDR1 is SQVTM, CDR2 ANQGSEA. J lost 0 bases, V lost 0 bases, and 18 bases had no gene match. This CDR3 has 20 amino acids. Blood got drawn at baseline, again on cycle 4 day 1, and then on cycle 7 day 1. Clones were sequenced by immunoSEQ multiplex PCR, and TCRdb holds only the in-frame ones, with some missing. The sample has around 80,000 clones, roughly 89% seen once. The J gene is TRBJ2-3, the V gene TRBV29-1, with 7 positions matching TRBD2. The sample was CD4+ or CD8+ T cells sorted from blood, taken in a trial of the OX40 agonist ivuxolimab. The sequence came from an adult with an advanced solid tumor such as melanoma, head and neck, liver or kidney cancer. CDR3 sequence (DNA): TGCAGCGTTGAAGAATACCGGGGAACTAGGATTAGCGGGAGCACAGATACGCAGTATTTT. Translated, it gives CSVEEYRGTRISGSTDTQYF.